The source of this TCR beta chain is a study of identifying expanded T cells in peripheral blood. General observations from the study: Clone count variance between approximately two-week samples rose with total template count. Over two and four weeks, about 15 and 19 clones changed, versus around 1.1 between replicates.

Points on this clone: Its antigen is unknown.

TCRdb's copy holds only in-frame clones and misses some; the assay was immunoSEQ multiplex PCR. The sample lists 45,000 to 60,000 clones, over 75% seen once, with roughly 18% in the top ten. During the collection period, no donor immune events like infections were recorded. In germline, CDR1 is MRHNA, CDR2 SNTAGT. The CDR3 covers 17 residues. Trimming removed 5 bases from V and 4 bases from J; junction bases left unmatched: 16. The sequence was obtained from a person between 18 and 75 years old in good health. The sequencing input was blood. The gene calls are TRBV6-4 and TRBJ1-2; 7 bases map to TRBD1. In nucleotides, the CDR3 is TGTGCCAGCAGTCCTGTGATCAACAGGGGCCGGGGCTATGGCTACACCTTC. Translation gives CASSPVINRGRGYGYTF.